This is a list of T cell receptor beta chains from one sample in a study of blood T cell repertoires in COVID-19. TCRdb's copy holds only in-frame clones and misses some; the assay was immunoSEQ multiplex PCR. The sample consists of about 480,000 clones, about 88% of them appearing once. The sequenced sample was peripheral blood. The origin of the receptors is a man aged 18-30 years with COVID-19, enrolled during active disease. CDR3s include the opening cysteine and the closing phenylalanine or tryptophan. The D gene is left open where the match is weak. Size values are once, few and many counts, or a class for expanded clones, and some rows have none.

>.|TRBJ1-2|TRBV7-9|.
CASSLDSEGWGGYTF
TGTGCCAGCAGCTTAGACTCGGAGGGATGGGGCGGCTACACCTTC
>.|TRBJ2-7|TRBV10-3|TRBD2
CAISEGGSSYEQYF
TGTGCCATCAGTGAGGGCGGGAGCTCCTACGAGCAGTACTTC
>.|TRBJ2-1|TRBV7-9|TRBD2
CASSVERTSLSNEQFF
TGTGCCAGCAGCGTAGAAAGGACTAGCCTCTCCAATGAGCAGTTCTTC
>.|TRBJ2-2|TRBV7-6|TRBD1
CASSVHLGQGLIGELFF
TGTGCCAGCAGCGTCCACCTCGGACAGGGTTTAATTGGGGAGCTGTTTTTT
>.|TRBJ2-7|TRBV11-2|.
CASSNPGGGQQYF
TGTGCCAGCAGCAACCCCGGCGGAGGCCAGCAGTACTTC
>few|TRBJ2-1|TRBV9|TRBD2
CASSDEWGTSGRNEQFF
TGTGCCAGCAGCGACGAGTGGGGGACTAGCGGGAGGAATGAGCAGTTCTTC
>few|TRBJ1-2|TRBV5-1|.
CASSLEAGFGLDGYTF
TGCGCCAGCAGCTTGGAAGCAGGGTTTGGTCTGGATGGCTACACCTTC
>.|TRBJ1-2|TRBV5-1|.
CASSSDLGALNGYTF
TGCGCCAGCAGCAGTGATTTGGGGGCGCTTAATGGCTACACCTTC
>.|TRBJ1-4|TRBV7-2|.
CASSLGDTWKLFF
TGTGCCAGCAGCTTAGGGGACACCTGGAAACTGTTTTTT
>.|TRBJ2-5|TRBV3-1/TRBV3-2|.
CASSGIPETQYF
TGTGCCAGCAGCGGCATTCCGGAGACCCAGTACTTC
>.|TRBJ1-1|TRBV30|TRBD1
CAWSPPGTVGTEAFF
TGTGCCTGGAGTCCACCCGGGACAGTGGGAACTGAAGCTTTCTTT
>once|TRBJ2-5|TRBV5-6|TRBD2
CASSLARAGGEETQYF
TGTGCCAGCAGCTTGGCAAGAGCGGGAGGGGAAGAGACCCAGTACTTC
>.|TRBJ2-2|TRBV5-1|TRBD2
CASSALAGRGTGELFF
TGCGCCAGCAGCGCTCTAGCGGGGAGGGGCACCGGGGAGCTGTTTTTT
>.|TRBJ2-5|TRBV18|TRBD2
CASSPMPSSGQETQYF
TGTGCCAGCTCACCAATGCCGTCTAGCGGCCAAGAGACCCAGTACTTC
>.|TRBJ2-1|TRBV3-1/TRBV3-2|TRBD1
CASSQGTGGNEQFF
TGTGCCAGCAGCCAAGGGACAGGGGGAAATGAGCAGTTCTTC
>.|TRBJ2-3|TRBV9|TRBD2
CASSVPGGGPDTQYF
TGTGCCAGCAGCGTACCGGGCGGGGGGCCAGATACGCAGTATTTT
>.|TRBJ1-1|TRBV29-1|.
CSAGNSRMNTEAFF
TGCAGCGCTGGTAACAGCCGTATGAACACTGAAGCTTTCTTT
>.|TRBJ1-3|TRBV4-2|.
CASSQDIVAGYSGNTIYF
TGTGCCAGCAGCCAAGATATTGTGGCGGGCTACTCTGGAAACACCATATATTTT
>.|TRBJ2-2|TRBV5-8|.
CASSRSPTGWDGELFF
TGTGCCAGCAGCCGATCCCCGACAGGCTGGGACGGGGAGCTGTTTTTT
>.|TRBJ2-1|TRBV9|TRBD2
CASSSVGAVSGRAGDEQFF
TGTGCCAGCAGCTCAGTAGGAGCTGTTAGCGGGAGGGCCGGGGATGAGCAGTTCTTC
>.|TRBJ2-1|TRBV19|TRBD2
CASSGASGSGSYNEQFF
TGTGCCAGTAGTGGCGCGAGCGGGAGTGGGTCCTACAATGAGCAGTTCTTC
>.|TRBJ2-1|TRBV9|TRBD2
CASSVGLQRGYNEQFF
TGTGCCAGCAGCGTAGGGTTACAGCGGGGATACAATGAGCAGTTCTTC
>once|TRBJ2-5|TRBV5-4|TRBD2
CASSLSSLAGGETQYF
TGTGCCAGCAGCTTGAGTTCGCTAGCGGGAGGGGAGACCCAGTACTTC
>.|TRBJ1-2|TRBV3-1/TRBV3-2|TRBD1
CASRSTGGGYTF
TGTGCCAGCAGATCTACAGGGGGGGGCTACACCTTC
>.|TRBJ1-6|TRBV10-3|TRBD1
CAISEGTGNNSPLHF
TGTGCCATCAGTGAGGGGACAGGGAATAATTCACCCCTCCACTTT
>.|TRBJ1-2|TRBV9|.
CASSVDPQGQKGYTF
TGTGCCAGCAGCGTAGACCCCCAGGGGCAGAAAGGCTACACCTTC
>.|TRBJ1-5|TRBV12-3/TRBV12-4|.
CASSPRREPQHF
TGTGCCAGCAGTCCGCGGAGAGAGCCCCAGCATTTT
>.|TRBJ1-1|TRBV18|.
CASSPSGTRNTEAFF
TGTGCCAGCTCACCTTCAGGGACAAGGAACACTGAAGCTTTCTTT
>.|TRBJ2-7|TRBV9|.
CASSVGTGTEQYF
TGTGCCAGCAGCGTCGGAACCGGGACAGAGCAGTACTTC
>once|TRBJ1-3|TRBV10-3|TRBD1
CAISQGQGISGNTIYF
TGTGCCATCAGTCAGGGACAGGGAATCTCTGGAAACACCATATATTTT
>.|TRBJ1-3|TRBV4-1|.
CASSQVQTNSGNTIYF
TGCGCCAGCAGCCAAGTACAGACCAACTCTGGAAACACCATATATTTT
>.|TRBJ2-7|TRBV30|TRBD1
CAWSAGTGDHEQYF
TGTGCCTGGAGTGCCGGGACAGGGGACCACGAGCAGTACTTC
>.|TRBJ1-6|TRBV18|.
CASSPRPGDISPLHF
TGTGCCAGCTCACCGCGACCAGGGGATATTTCACCCCTCCACTTT